This is a list of T cell receptor beta chains from one sample in a study of blood T cell repertoires in COVID-19. Produced via immunoSEQ multiplex PCR; TCRdb's table is partial and in-frame only. The sample yields some 70,000 clones, roughly 71% seen once. The sequencing sample was made of peripheral blood. These receptors came from a man in his sixties with COVID-19, enrolled during active disease. CDR3s include the opening cysteine and the closing phenylalanine or tryptophan. The D gene is left open where the match is weak. Not all rows give a size; the values are once, few, many and, for expanded clones, a class.

V	D	length	J	size	DNA	CDR3
TRBV29-1	TRBD2	13	TRBJ2-5	.	TGCAGCGTTAGGACTAGCTCCATCGAGACCCAGTACTTC	CSVRTSSIETQYF
TRBV30	.	13	TRBJ1-1	.	TGTGCCTCCGGGCGGGGAGTGAGGACTGAAGCTTTCTTT	CASGRGVRTEAFF
TRBV2	.	14	TRBJ1-2	.	TGTGCCAGCAGAGTAACCGGACACTACTATGGCTATACCTTC	CASRVTGHYYGYTF
TRBV2	TRBD1	15	TRBJ2-2	.	TGTGCCAGCAATCCGGGACAGGGTCATGGCGGGGAGCTGTTTTTT	CASNPGQGHGGELFF
TRBV11-3	TRBD2	16	TRBJ2-7	.	TGTGCCAGCAGCCGTGGGACTAGCGGGGGGAGGAACGAGCAGTACTTC	CASSRGTSGGRNEQYF
TRBV5-1	TRBD2	16	TRBJ2-1	.	TGCGCCAGCAGCTTGGAAGCTAGCGGCCCCTACAATGAGCAGTTCTTC	CASSLEASGPYNEQFF
TRBV5-1	TRBD2	15	TRBJ2-5	.	TGCGCCAGCAGCTTGAGTCCGGGGGGACTTGAGACCCAGTACTTC	CASSLSPGGLETQYF
TRBV5-1	TRBD2	16	TRBJ2-2	.	TGCGCCAGCAGCTTGTCAAGCGGGAGCGGCACCGGGGAGCTGTTTTTT	CASSLSSGSGTGELFF
TRBV2	TRBD2	15	TRBJ2-1	.	TGTGCCAGCAGTCCCCGGGACTACCTCAGGGATGAGCAGTTCTTC	CASSPRDYLRDEQFF
TRBV5-4	.	15	TRBJ1-1	.	TGTGCCAGCAGCTTCCAAAGACAACGGAACACTGAAGCTTTCTTT	CASSFQRQRNTEAFF
TRBV2	TRBD1	12	TRBJ2-5	.	TGTGCCAGCAGGACAGGGGCAGAGACCCAGTACTTC	CASRTGAETQYF
TRBV10-3	.	15	TRBJ2-7	.	TGTGCCATCAGTGACCCACTAGGTCTGGTGAACGAGCAGTACTTC	CAISDPLGLVNEQYF
TRBV6-6	.	12	TRBJ1-2	few	TGTGCCAGCAGTTCAGAAGTCTATGGCTACACCTTC	CASSSEVYGYTF
TRBV10-3	.	13	TRBJ1-1	once	TGTGCCATCACGGACACCCTGAACACTGAAGCTTTCTTT	CAITDTLNTEAFF
TRBV7-7	.	17	TRBJ2-5	.	TGTGCCAGCAGCTTAGGGGGGCTCGTCGACGGGGCGGAGACCCAGTACTTC	CASSLGGLVDGAETQYF
TRBV5-1	TRBD1	17	TRBJ2-3	.	TGCGCCAGCAGCGAAAGGACAGGGATGCATGGCACAGATACGCAGTATTTT	CASSERTGMHGTDTQYF
TRBV7-9	TRBD2	14	TRBJ2-7	few	TGTGCCAGCAGCTCGCTAGCGGATTCCTACGAGCAGTACTTC	CASSSLADSYEQYF